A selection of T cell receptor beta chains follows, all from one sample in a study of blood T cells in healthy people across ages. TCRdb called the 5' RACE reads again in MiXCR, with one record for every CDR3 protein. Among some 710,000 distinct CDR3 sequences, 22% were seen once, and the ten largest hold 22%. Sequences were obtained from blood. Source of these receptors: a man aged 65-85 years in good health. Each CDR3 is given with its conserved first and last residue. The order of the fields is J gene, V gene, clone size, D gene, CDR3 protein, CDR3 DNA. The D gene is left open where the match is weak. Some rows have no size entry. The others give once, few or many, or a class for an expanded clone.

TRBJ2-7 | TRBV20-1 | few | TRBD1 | CSAAGQGAYEQYF | TGCAGTGCCGCGGGACAGGGGGCCTACGAGCAGTACTTC
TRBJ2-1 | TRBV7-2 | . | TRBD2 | CASSFLPLAGVFHNEQFF | TGTGCCAGCAGCTTCCTACCCCTAGCGGGAGTCTTCCACAATGAGCAGTTCTTC
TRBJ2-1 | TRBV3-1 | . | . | CASSQAYEQFF | TGTGCCAGCAGCCAAGCTTACGAGCAGTTCTTC
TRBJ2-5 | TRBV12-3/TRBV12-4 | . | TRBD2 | CASSPPGGGGKTQYF | TGTGCCAGCAGCCCCCCCGGCGGGGGTGGTAAGACCCAGTACTTC
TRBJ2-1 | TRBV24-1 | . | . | CATGGTPVSSNEQFF | TGTGCCACCGGGGGGACCCCAGTTTCCAGCAATGAGCAGTTCTTC
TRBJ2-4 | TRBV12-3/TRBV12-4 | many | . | CASNGRFAKNIQYF | TGTGCCTCAAATGGGCGGTTTGCCAAAAACATTCAGTACTTC
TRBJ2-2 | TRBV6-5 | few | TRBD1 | CASRDRLTGELFF | TGTGCCAGTCGGGACAGACTCACCGGGGAGCTGTTTTTT
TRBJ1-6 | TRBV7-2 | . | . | CASSLVVRPLHF | TGTGCCAGCAGCTTAGTAGTCAGACCCCTCCACTTT
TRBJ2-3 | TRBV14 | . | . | CASSQDWSSSNTDTQYF | TGTGCCAGCAGCCAAGATTGGTCTAGCAGCAACACAGATACGCAGTATTTT
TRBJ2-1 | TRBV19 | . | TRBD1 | CASDSGTGVYHEQFF | TGTGCCAGTGACTCCGGGACAGGGGTTTATCATGAGCAGTTCTTC
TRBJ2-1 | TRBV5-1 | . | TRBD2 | CASSLGGRTYSEQFF | TGCGCCAGCAGCTTGGGCGGGAGGACTTACAGTGAGCAGTTCTTC
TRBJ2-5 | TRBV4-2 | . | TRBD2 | CTSRQSGGDGTQYF | TGTACCAGCAGGCAAAGCGGGGGGGATGGGACCCAGTACTTC
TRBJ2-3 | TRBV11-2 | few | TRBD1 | CASSPQGATGTDTQYF | TGTGCCAGCAGCCCCCAGGGGGCGACTGGCACAGATACGCAGTATTTT
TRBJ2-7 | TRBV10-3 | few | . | CAISPGQPYEQYF | TGTGCCATCAGCCCGGGACAACCCTACGAGCAGTACTTC
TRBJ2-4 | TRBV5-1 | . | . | CASSLANRAKNIQYF | TGCGCCAGCAGCTTGGCCAACAGGGCCAAAAACATTCAGTACTTC
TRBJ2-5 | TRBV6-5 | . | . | CASSYSGRLQETQYF | TGTGCCAGCAGTTACTCAGGGCGGCTACAAGAGACCCAGTACTTC
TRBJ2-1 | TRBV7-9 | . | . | CASSLAAVGLYNEQFF | TGTGCCAGCAGCTTAGCGGCGGTGGGGCTTTACAATGAGCAGTTCTTC
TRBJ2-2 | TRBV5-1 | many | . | CATSAGNTGELFF | TGCGCCACCTCCGCCGGGAACACCGGGGAGCTGTTTTTT
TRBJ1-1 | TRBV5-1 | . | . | CASSLGGAPMNTEPFF | TGCGCCAGCAGCTTGGGAGGTGCGCCCATGAACACTGAACCTTTCTTT
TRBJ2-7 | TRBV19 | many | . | CASSIASQGTYEQYF | TGTGCCAGTAGTATAGCTTCACAGGGTACCTACGAGCAGTACTTC
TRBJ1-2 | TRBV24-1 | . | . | CATSEGEAVYGYTF | TGTGCCACCAGTGAAGGGGAGGCGGTCTATGGCTACACCTTC
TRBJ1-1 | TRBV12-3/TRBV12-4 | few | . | CASSPLQGRGAFF | TGTGCCAGCAGCCCCTTGCAGGGGAGAGGTGCTTTCTTT
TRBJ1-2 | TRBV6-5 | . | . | CASSRTAYYGYTF | TGTGCCAGCAGTAGAACAGCATACTATGGCTACACCTTC
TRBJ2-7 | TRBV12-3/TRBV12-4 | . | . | CASSLSIAPYEQYF | TGTGCCAGCAGTTTATCGATTGCCCCCTACGAGCAGTACTTC
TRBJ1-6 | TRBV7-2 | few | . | CASSLRRSNSPLHF | TGTGCCAGCAGCTTACGCAGGAGTAATTCACCCCTCCACTTT
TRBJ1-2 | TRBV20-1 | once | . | CSARVEAGYGYTF | TGCAGTGCTAGAGTGGAGGCAGGTTATGGCTACACCTTC
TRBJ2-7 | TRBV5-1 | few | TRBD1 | CASSPTGGEYEQYF | TGCGCCAGCAGCCCGACAGGGGGCGAATACGAGCAGTACTTC
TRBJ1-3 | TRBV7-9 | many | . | CASSQDTISGNTIYF | TGTGCCAGCAGCCAAGATACTATCTCTGGAAACACCATATATTTT
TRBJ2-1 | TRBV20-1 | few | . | CSAPDYNEQFF | TGCAGTGCTCCGGACTACAATGAGCAGTTCTTC
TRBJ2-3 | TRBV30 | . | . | CAWSYGSPDTQYF | TGTGCCTGGAGTTACGGGAGCCCAGATACGCAGTATTTT
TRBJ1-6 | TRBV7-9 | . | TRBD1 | CASSSGDRGNSPLHF | TGTGCCAGCAGCTCTGGGGACAGGGGAAATTCACCCCTCCACTTT